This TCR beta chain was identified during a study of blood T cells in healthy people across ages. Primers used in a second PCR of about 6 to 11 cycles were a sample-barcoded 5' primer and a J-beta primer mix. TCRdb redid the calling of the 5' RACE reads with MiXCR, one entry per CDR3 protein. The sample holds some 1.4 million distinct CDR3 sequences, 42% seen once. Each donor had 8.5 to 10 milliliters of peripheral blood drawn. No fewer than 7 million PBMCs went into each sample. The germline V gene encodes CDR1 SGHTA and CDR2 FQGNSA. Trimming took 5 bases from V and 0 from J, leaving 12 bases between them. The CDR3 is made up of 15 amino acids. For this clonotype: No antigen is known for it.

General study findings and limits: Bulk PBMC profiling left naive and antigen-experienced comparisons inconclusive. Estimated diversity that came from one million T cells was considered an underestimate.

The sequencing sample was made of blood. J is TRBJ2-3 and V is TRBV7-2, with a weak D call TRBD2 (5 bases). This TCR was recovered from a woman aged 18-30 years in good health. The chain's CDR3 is CASSPGSGSTDTQYF. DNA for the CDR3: TGTGCCAGCAGCCCCGGCAGCGGTAGCACAGATACGCAGTATTTT.